A selection of T cell receptor beta chains follows, all from one sample in a study of blood T cell repertoires in COVID-19. Generated by immunoSEQ multiplex PCR, the TCRdb table keeps only in-frame clones and is missing some. Here the sample spans roughly 81,000 clones, around 86% being singletons. Sequencing was carried out using peripheral blood. All receptors come from a woman in her 70s with acute or convalescent COVID-19. CDR3s include the opening cysteine and the closing phenylalanine or tryptophan. D genes are given only for firm matches. Expanded clones are given a class, and other clones once, few, many or no size at all.

TRBJ1-1	once	TRBV19	NA	CASTLSRSTEAFF	TGTGCCAGTACCCTATCCCGTAGCACTGAAGCTTTCTTT
TRBJ2-5	NA	TRBV30	NA	CAWSGGETQYF	TGTGCCTGGAGCGGGGGTGAGACCCAGTACTTC
TRBJ1-4	few	TRBV7-9	TRBD1	CASSSAGGSKLFF	TGTGCCAGCAGCTCTGCAGGGGGTTCAAAACTGTTTTTT
TRBJ2-7	NA	TRBV27	NA	CASSTAGRAIYEQYF	TGTGCCAGCAGTACCGCCGGCAGGGCCATCTACGAGCAGTACTTC
TRBJ1-5	NA	TRBV7-9	NA	CASSGANGQPQHF	TGTGCCAGCAGCGGAGCGAATGGGCAGCCCCAGCATTTT
TRBJ2-5	NA	TRBV7-3	NA	CASSPHAGAISTQYF	TGTGCCAGCAGCCCCCACGCAGGGGCCATCAGTACCCAGTACTTC
TRBJ1-5	NA	TRBV27	TRBD1	CASSLGPGQGPSNQPQHF	TGTGCCAGCAGTTTAGGACCGGGACAGGGACCCTCCAATCAGCCCCAGCATTTT
TRBJ1-2	NA	TRBV28	TRBD1	CASTPRQGPNYGYTF	TGTGCCAGCACCCCCCGACAGGGCCCTAACTATGGCTACACCTTC
TRBJ2-5	NA	TRBV28	NA	CASRPRAREGTQYF	TGTGCCAGCAGACCCCGGGCCCGAGAGGGGACCCAGTACTTC
TRBJ1-6	NA	TRBV5-1	TRBD1	CASTPGQGLPPLHF	TGCGCCAGCACCCCGGGACAGGGGCTGCCACCCCTCCACTTT
TRBJ1-3	NA	TRBV30	NA	CAWSVSGNTIYF	TGTGCCTGGAGTGTCTCGGGAAACACCATATATTTT
TRBJ1-1	NA	TRBV7-8	NA	CASSLAPQMNTEAFF	TGTGCCAGCAGCTTAGCCCCGCAGATGAACACTGAAGCTTTCTTT
TRBJ1-1	once	TRBV7-9	NA	CASAGIGGPTHFF	TGTGCCAGCGCTGGGATAGGGGGTCCTACTCATTTCTTT
TRBJ2-7	NA	TRBV5-1	NA	CASSLMGDSYEQYF	TGCGCCAGCAGCTTGATGGGAGACTCCTACGAGCAGTACTTC
TRBJ2-1	few	TRBV12-3/TRBV12-4	NA	CASRTDYKQFF	TGTGCCAGCAGAACGGACTACAAGCAGTTCTTC
TRBJ1-1	NA	TRBV18	NA	CASSPNRAQQNEAFF	TGTGCCAGCTCTCCTAACAGGGCCCAACAGAATGAAGCTTTCTTT